These T cell receptor beta chains were read from a single sample in a study of blood T cell repertoires in COVID-19. Profiled with immunoSEQ multiplex PCR; TCRdb holds only in-frame clones, not every one. The sample holds some 260,000 clones, approximately 80% seen once. The specimen sequenced was peripheral blood. These receptors were obtained from a woman of 80 years or more with active or convalescent COVID-19. Each CDR3 is given with its conserved first and last residue. D genes are given only for firm matches. Rows may omit the clone size; those that give it use once, few, many or a size class.

j_call cdr3_length v_call clone_size d_call cdr3_nt cdr3_aa
TRBJ1-4 13 TRBV3-1/TRBV3-2 . TRBD1 TGTGCCAGCAGCTATGACAGGGACGAAAAACTGTTTTTT CASSYDRDEKLFF
TRBJ1-1 14 TRBV30 . . TGTGCCTGGAGTGTGGGGGGTGCGGACACTGAAGCTTTCTTT CAWSVGGADTEAFF
TRBJ1-5 15 TRBV19 . . TGTGCCAGTAGTATAGAGGCGGGGCGAAATCAGCCCCAGCATTTT CASSIEAGRNQPQHF
TRBJ2-2 14 TRBV30 . TRBD1 TGTGCCGGGTCCGGGACAGGGCCCACCGGGGAGCTGTTTTTT CAGSGTGPTGELFF
TRBJ1-2 15 TRBV19 . TRBD1 TGTGCCAGTAGTTCATATAGGACAGGTCCCGATGGCTACACCTTC CASSSYRTGPDGYTF
TRBJ2-3 13 TRBV4-1 . . TGCGCCAGCAGCCGGGCCGGCACAGATACGCAGTATTTT CASSRAGTDTQYF
TRBJ2-5 15 TRBV3-1/TRBV3-2 once TRBD2 TGTGCCAGCAGCCATAACAGCGGGGGCCAAGAGACCCAGTACTTC CASSHNSGGQETQYF
TRBJ2-7 15 TRBV5-1 . TRBD1 TGCGCCAGCAGCTTGGGAGGACAGGGGGCCTGGGAGCAGTACTTC CASSLGGQGAWEQYF
TRBJ2-3 17 TRBV14 . TRBD2 TGTGCCAGCAACCGAAGACTAGCGGGGGATCTCACAGATACGCAGTATTTT CASNRRLAGDLTDTQYF
TRBJ2-5 15 TRBV28 . TRBD1 TGTGCCAGCAGTCCTACAGGGGACCTCCAAGAGACCCAGTACTTC CASSPTGDLQETQYF
TRBJ2-3 14 TRBV10-3 . TRBD2 TGTGCCACGGGGATTAGCGGGAGCGCAGATACGCAGTATTTT CATGISGSADTQYF
TRBJ1-5 16 TRBV5-5 . . TGTGCCAGCAGCAATGTTATTGACAGGCGAAATCAGCCCCAGCATTTT CASSNVIDRRNQPQHF
TRBJ1-1 13 TRBV29-1 once TRBD1 TGCAGCGTTTGGGACAGATTGAACACTGAAGCTTTCTTT CSVWDRLNTEAFF
TRBJ1-5 17 TRBV18 . . TGTGCCAGCTCAGCGTGGGTACCCGGGGTGGGCAATCAGCCCCAGCATTTT CASSAWVPGVGNQPQHF
TRBJ2-7 14 TRBV30 . TRBD1 TGTGCCTGGAACAGGGACAGGGTCCTGGACGAGCAGTACTTC CAWNRDRVLDEQYF
TRBJ2-2 15 TRBV7-7 . . TGTGCCAGCAGCCCGGACAGATTTAACACCGGGGAGCTGTTTTTT CASSPDRFNTGELFF
TRBJ2-5 13 TRBV25-1 . TRBD1 TGTGCCAGTTCTGGACAGGGTCAAAAGACCCAGTACTTC CASSGQGQKTQYF
TRBJ1-2 13 TRBV28 . . TGTGCCAGCACCCTGGGAGAGGGATATGGCTACACCTTC CASTLGEGYGYTF
TRBJ1-3 16 TRBV28 . . TGTGCCAGCAGTTTGGGGCACACCAGCTCTGGAAACACCATATATTTT CASSLGHTSSGNTIYF
TRBJ2-1 15 TRBV24-1 . TRBD2 TGTGCCACCAGTGGGAGAGGAGCGGGGAACAATGAGCAGTTCTTC CATSGRGAGNNEQFF
TRBJ2-2 13 TRBV3-1/TRBV3-2 . . TGTGCCAGCAACCTGGGGGGAAGCGGGGAGCTGTTTTTT CASNLGGSGELFF
TRBJ2-4 13 TRBV20-1 . . TGCAGTGCTAGTTCCCTGGCCAAAAACATTCAGTACTTC CSASSLAKNIQYF
TRBJ2-7 17 TRBV3-1/TRBV3-2 . TRBD1 TGTGCCAGCAGCCAATTTTCTGGGACAGGGGGTTCCTACGAGCAGTACTTC CASSQFSGTGGSYEQYF
TRBJ1-2 17 TRBV28 . . TGTGCCAGCAGTTTTGCCGGGGGGGCCACAACTAACTATGGCTACACCTTC CASSFAGGATTNYGYTF
TRBJ1-3 17 TRBV9 . . TGTGCCAGCAGCGTAGGGGAGTGGACCGTCTCTGGAAACACCATATATTTT CASSVGEWTVSGNTIYF
TRBJ2-7 16 TRBV19 . TRBD1 TGTGCCAGTAGTACTCTCCAGGGACAGGGGGCCGCCGAGCAGTACTTC CASSTLQGQGAAEQYF
TRBJ2-3 12 TRBV6-6 few . TGTGCCAGCAGGCAACAGGGAGATACGCAGTATTTT CASRQQGDTQYF
TRBJ2-7 11 TRBV18 . . TGTGCCAGCTCACCCGGAGGCGAGCAGTACTTC CASSPGGEQYF
TRBJ2-7 15 TRBV2 few . TGTGCCAGCACTTTCAACCAGGGCTTGAACTACGAGCAGTACTTC CASTFNQGLNYEQYF
TRBJ2-1 17 TRBV7-2 . TRBD1 TGTGCCAGCAGCTTCCCCGTGAGGGGGCCAGTTTACAATGAGCAGTTCTTC CASSFPVRGPVYNEQFF
TRBJ2-7 14 TRBV19 . TRBD2 TGTGCCAGTAGCCCCACGGGAGGGCCCTACGAGCAGTACTTC CASSPTGGPYEQYF
TRBJ2-6 18 TRBV21-1 . . TGTGCCAGCAGCAAAGTTTCGCAGGCCAGTGGTGGGGCCAACGTCCTGACTTTC CASSKVSQASGGANVLTF
TRBJ1-2 15 TRBV28 once . TGTGCCAGCACCACCCCAACAGGGAATAACTATGGCTACACCTTC CASTTPTGNNYGYTF
TRBJ1-5 14 TRBV20-1 . . TGCAGTGCTAGTCGCGGAGAATACCGTCAGCCCCAGCATTTT CSASRGEYRQPQHF
TRBJ2-4 16 TRBV28 few . TGTGCCAGCAGTTTATTAACGGGAGAAACCAAAAACATTCAGTACTTC CASSLLTGETKNIQYF
TRBJ1-1 14 TRBV29-1 . . TGCAGCGTCCACACCGGAGGGGTCAACACTGAAGCTTTCTTT CSVHTGGVNTEAFF
TRBJ2-7 14 TRBV7-2 . TRBD1 TGTGCCAGCAGCTTCCAACAGGGGGGTTACGAGCAGTACTTC CASSFQQGGYEQYF
TRBJ1-2 13 TRBV2 . TRBD1 TGTGCCAGCAAGACAGGGGTGCACTATGGCTACACCTTC CASKTGVHYGYTF
TRBJ2-5 14 TRBV27 . . TGTGCCAGCAGTTTATCAGGGGTTGGCGAGACCCAGTACTTC CASSLSGVGETQYF
TRBJ2-1 12 TRBV19 . . TGTGCCAGTAGTCTGGACACCTTCGTACAGTTCTTC CASSLDTFVQFF
TRBJ1-3 13 TRBV6-5 . . TGTGCCAGCAGATCGACCGGGGGAAACACCATATATTTT CASRSTGGNTIYF
TRBJ2-1 17 TRBV6-2/TRBV6-3 . TRBD2 TGTGCCAGCAGTGGTCTGACTAGCGGGAGGTCGTACAATGAGCAGTTCTTC CASSGLTSGRSYNEQFF
TRBJ2-1 11 TRBV30 . . TGTGCCTGGAGGGAGAGTACTGAGCAGTTCTTC CAWRESTEQFF
TRBJ2-3 14 TRBV19 . . TGTGCCAGTAGGCAACAGGGTAAGGGAGATACGCAGTATTTT CASRQQGKGDTQYF